This record looks at one TCR beta chain sequence and its context. Its antigen is not identified. Those CD8+ T cells considered naive were CD45RO-CCR7+CD27+CD95-. Each TRB cDNA library was prepared by 5' RACE (with UMI labels). Using the 5' RACE reads, TCRdb records one entry per CDR3 protein without DNA. The sample has roughly 86,000 distinct CDR3 sequences. The data were obtained in a study of CXCR3-negative and CXCR3-positive naive CD8 T cells. As for the study in general: Summed over all libraries, TRB reads came to about 140 million, with about 1.5 +/- 0.3 million per library. Regarding the study as a whole: The majority of assays used fresh PBMCs, and CXCR3 expression partially decreased after cryopreservation. Much lower diversity was found in memory CD8+ cells, while both naive subsets had comparably high diversity.

The sequenced material came from naive CXCR3- CD8+ T cells from blood. This sample's subset: CD45RO-CCR7+CD27+CD95- naive CD8+ T cells lacking CXCR3 (TNR3-). This clonotype was obtained from a human donor in good health. Some clones in this sample may be carry-over from other donors' samples.

The CDR3 is CASSLDATRKYF. This chain joins TRBV7-9 and TRBJ2-3. The V gene's germline CDR1 is SEHNR and CDR2 FQNEAQ (reference sequence). The CDR3 has 12 residues. The full variable domain, rest sourced from reference TRBV7-9 and TRBJ2-3, is DTGVSQNPRHKITKRGQNVTFRCDPISEHNRLYWYRQTLGQGPEFLTYFQNEAQLEKSRLLSDRFSAERPKGSFSTLEIQRTEQGDSAMYLCASSLDATRKYFGPGTRLTVL.